A selection of T cell receptor beta chains follows, all from one sample in a study of beta chain features in type 1 diabetes. TCRdb's table, derived via immunoSEQ multiplex PCR, lists solely in-frame clones and lacks some. The sample has under 450,000 clones, more than 13% seen once. The sequencing sample was made of naive CD4+ T cells from blood. The receptors stem from a woman aged 18-30 years in good health. Both conserved end residues are part of each CDR3. A D gene is named only where the DNA matches it firmly. Clone size is shown for a subset of rows, as once, few, many or a class of expanded clone.

size	D	J	V	CDR3	DNA
-	-	TRBJ2-1	TRBV9	CASSVVTAAQAEQFF	TGTGCCAGCAGCGTAGTAACTGCCGCCCAGGCTGAGCAGTTCTTC
-	TRBD2	TRBJ2-7	TRBV30	CAWVAGGDEQYF	TGTGCCTGGGTAGCGGGAGGGGACGAGCAGTACTTC
few	-	TRBJ1-2	TRBV7-9	CASSAAGIGYGYTF	TGTGCCAGCAGCGCGGCGGGGATCGGCTATGGCTACACCTTC
-	-	TRBJ1-1	TRBV2	CASSPRNTEAFF	TGTGCCAGCTCTCCTCGGAACACTGAAGCTTTCTTT
once	TRBD2	TRBJ2-1	TRBV30	CAWSVGLAGYNEQFF	TGTGCCTGGAGTGTTGGGCTAGCGGGATACAATGAGCAGTTCTTC
few	TRBD2	TRBJ2-7	TRBV6-5	CASSYSFLADSYEQYF	TGTGCCAGCAGTTACTCGTTTCTAGCGGACTCCTACGAGCAGTACTTC
-	TRBD1	TRBJ2-7	TRBV28	CASRGQGGAYEQYF	TGTGCCAGCAGGGGACAGGGAGGGGCCTACGAGCAGTACTTC
-	-	TRBJ2-3	TRBV10-3	CAISSTGRTDTQYF	TGTGCCATCAGTTCGACGGGTCGCACAGATACGCAGTATTTT
few	TRBD1	TRBJ1-2	TRBV9	CASAGTGKNYGYTF	TGTGCCAGTGCCGGGACAGGGAAGAACTATGGCTACACCTTC
few	TRBD1	TRBJ2-1	TRBV19	CASSIPGQGLGNEQFF	TGTGCCAGTAGTATTCCGGGACAGGGGTTGGGCAATGAGCAGTTCTTC
-	TRBD2	TRBJ2-4	TRBV15	CATKTGLASIQYF	TGTGCCACCAAGACGGGACTAGCGAGCATTCAGTACTTC
-	-	TRBJ1-1	TRBV28	CASSLGQGQAFF	TGTGCCAGCAGTTTAGGCCAGGGGCAAGCTTTCTTT
few	-	TRBJ1-2	TRBV7-9	CASSLNPPTLNGYTF	TGTGCCAGCAGCTTGAACCCCCCGACATTGAATGGCTACACCTTC
few	-	TRBJ2-2	TRBV5-1	CASSLVRANTGELFF	TGCGCCAGCAGCTTGGTCAGGGCGAACACCGGGGAGCTGTTTTTT
-	-	TRBJ1-5	TRBV27	CASTKTDSQGPQHF	TGTGCCAGCACCAAAACGGACAGTCAGGGGCCCCAGCATTTT
-	TRBD2	TRBJ2-7	TRBV18	CASSMTSGLNSYEQYF	TGTGCCAGCTCAATGACTAGCGGGTTGAACTCCTACGAGCAGTACTTC
-	-	TRBJ2-7	TRBV15	CATSSSGTYEQYF	TGTGCCACCAGCAGTAGCGGAACCTACGAGCAGTACTTC
few	TRBD2	TRBJ2-1	TRBV11-2	CASSSASTSGAYNEQFF	TGTGCCAGCAGCTCAGCGTCGACTAGCGGGGCGTACAATGAGCAGTTCTTC
-	-	TRBJ2-1	TRBV5-1	CASSLFREPYNEQFF	TGCGCCAGCAGCTTGTTCCGGGAACCCTACAATGAGCAGTTCTTC
few	-	TRBJ2-2	TRBV18	CASSHGEGKSAGELFF	TGTGCCAGCTCACACGGCGAGGGAAAATCGGCCGGGGAGCTGTTTTTT
few	TRBD2	TRBJ2-5	TRBV10-3	CAISESKTSVGTQYF	TGTGCCATCAGTGAGTCTAAGACTAGCGTCGGGACCCAGTACTTC
few	-	TRBJ2-7	TRBV29-1	CSVDRLVSDEQYF	TGCAGCGTTGATCGACTAGTTAGCGACGAGCAGTACTTC
few	-	TRBJ2-1	TRBV5-1	CASRIIAPYNEQFF	TGCGCCAGCAGAATAATAGCCCCCTACAATGAGCAGTTCTTC
-	-	TRBJ1-4	TRBV28	CASSSGAGREKLFF	TGTGCCAGCAGTTCTGGGGCAGGACGTGAAAAACTGTTTTTT
few	-	TRBJ2-7	TRBV28	CASSFGLAYEQYF	TGTGCCAGCAGTTTTGGCCTTGCCTACGAGCAGTACTTC
-	-	TRBJ2-4	TRBV1	CTSSQGVAGGAKNIQYF	-
few	-	TRBJ2-7	TRBV9	CASSGIKSGEQYF	TGTGCCAGCAGCGGTATAAAGTCGGGCGAGCAGTACTTC
-	TRBD2	TRBJ2-2	TRBV19	CASSISGALFTGELFF	TGTGCCAGTAGTATAAGCGGGGCTCTCTTCACCGGGGAGCTGTTTTTT
-	-	TRBJ2-7	TRBV6-5	CASSLLNGSPRYEQYF	TGTGCCAGCAGTTTACTTAACGGGAGTCCGCGCTACGAGCAGTACTTC
few	TRBD2	TRBJ2-5	TRBV7-8	CASSFSGREGPGETQYF	TGTGCCAGCAGCTTTTCAGGGCGGGAGGGCCCGGGGGAGACCCAGTACTTC
few	TRBD1	TRBJ1-2	TRBV30	CAWRPGQAYHYGYTF	TGTGCCTGGAGACCGGGACAGGCGTACCACTATGGCTACACCTTC
-	-	TRBJ2-4	TRBV30	CAWRDRLQAKNIQYF	TGTGCCTGGAGAGACAGACTGCAAGCCAAAAACATTCAGTACTTC
-	-	TRBJ1-5	TRBV18	CASSGERQPQHF	TGTGCCAGCTCAGGGGAGCGGCAGCCCCAGCATTTT
-	-	TRBJ2-5	TRBV5-4	CASSLAGIQETQYF	TGTGCCAGCAGCTTGGCCGGGATCCAGGAGACCCAGTACTTC
few	TRBD1	TRBJ1-4	TRBV25-1	CASSDRTGREKLFF	TGTGCCAGCAGTGATCGGACAGGGAGGGAAAAACTGTTTTTT
-	-	TRBJ2-6	TRBV5-5	CASSLVLSGANVLTF	TGTGCCAGCAGCTTGGTCCTCTCTGGGGCCAACGTCCTGACTTTC
few	-	TRBJ2-2	TRBV30	CAWRTQPNTGELFF	TGTGCCTGGAGAACACAGCCGAACACCGGGGAGCTGTTTTTT
few	TRBD1	TRBJ2-7	TRBV7-2	CASSPGPLQGTYEQYF	TGTGCCAGCAGCCCAGGCCCGCTACAGGGGACCTACGAGCAGTACTTC
-	TRBD2	TRBJ2-1	TRBV6-1	CASSELYGREDEQFF	TGTGCCAGCAGTGAATTATACGGGAGGGAGGATGAGCAGTTCTTC
few	-	TRBJ1-5	TRBV5-1	CASKEGPTGQDQPQHF	TGCGCCAGCAAGGAAGGGCCGACAGGACAAGATCAGCCCCAGCATTTT
-	-	TRBJ2-3	TRBV27	CASSTSSLALDTQYF	TGTGCCAGCAGTACCTCCTCTCTAGCGCTAGATACGCAGTATTTT
-	-	TRBJ1-1	TRBV27	CASSRGTLNTEAFF	TGTGCCAGCAGCCGGGGGACGCTGAACACTGAAGCTTTCTTT
few	TRBD2	TRBJ2-3	TRBV14	CASSQDLLAVSTDTQYF	TGTGCCAGCAGCCAAGATTTGCTAGCGGTTAGCACAGATACGCAGTATTTT
-	-	TRBJ1-5	TRBV7-2	CASSAQGYQPQHF	TGTGCCAGCAGCGCCCAGGGTTATCAGCCCCAGCATTTT
few	-	TRBJ2-1	TRBV30	CAWSRRREEFF	TGTGCCTGGAGCCGAAGGAGGGAGGAGTTCTTC
-	-	TRBJ1-1	TRBV14	CASDSGGMNTEAFF	TGTGCCAGCGACTCTGGGGGGATGAACACTGAAGCTTTCTTT
few	-	TRBJ2-4	TRBV29-1	CSVLGAAKNIQYF	TGCAGCGTTCTGGGGGCTGCCAAAAACATTCAGTACTTC
few	TRBD1	TRBJ2-1	TRBV5-6	CASSPGQGNDEQFF	TGTGCCAGCAGCCCGGGACAGGGAAACGATGAGCAGTTCTTC
few	TRBD2	TRBJ2-1	TRBV11-2	CASSSTRILAGVEGEQFF	TGTGCCAGCAGCTCTACCCGTATACTAGCGGGAGTTGAGGGTGAGCAGTTCTTC
few	-	TRBJ2-7	TRBV18	CASSPEGRSPREQYF	TGTGCCAGCTCACCGGAAGGGAGATCTCCTCGCGAGCAGTACTTC
few	-	TRBJ2-7	TRBV29-1	CSVELPGSRSYEQYF	TGCAGCGTTGAATTGCCGGGGTCACGATCCTACGAGCAGTACTTC
-	TRBD2	TRBJ2-1	TRBV29-1	CSVETSGSLRNEQFF	TGCAGCGTTGAGACTAGCGGGAGCCTACGTAATGAGCAGTTCTTC
-	TRBD1	TRBJ2-1	TRBV4-3	CASSRGQVNLNEQFF	TGCGCCAGCAGCCGGGGACAGGTGAATCTCAATGAGCAGTTCTTC
-	TRBD1	TRBJ2-5	TRBV29-1	CSSKTGGMETQYF	TGCAGCTCAAAGACAGGGGGCATGGAGACCCAGTACTTC
-	TRBD1	TRBJ1-2	TRBV29-1	CSVDRGSSYGYTF	TGCAGCGTCGACAGGGGTTCGAGCTATGGCTACACCTTC
-	-	TRBJ1-1	TRBV18	CASSLQGENTEAFF	TGTGCCAGCTCATTACAGGGCGAGAACACTGAAGCTTTCTTT
few	-	TRBJ2-5	TRBV2	CASRPVGGTQYF	TGTGCCAGCAGACCGGTGGGGGGGACCCAGTACTTC
-	TRBD2	TRBJ2-5	TRBV7-9	CASSLRTSGISQETQYF	TGTGCCAGCAGCTTACGGACTAGCGGGATTTCCCAAGAGACCCAGTACTTC
-	-	TRBJ1-2	TRBV5-4	CASSLDLDSYYGYTF	TGTGCCAGCAGCTTGGATCTTGACAGCTACTATGGCTACACCTTC